Following are 19 T cell receptor beta chains from one sample sequenced in a study of vaccination and CD4 T cells after COVID-19. Documented treatment: roughly ten-day PBMC culture with coronavirus spike peptide pools or control peptides (ViraFEST assay). The antigens for these receptors are not known. The study sequenced cultured CD4+ T cell DNA using the Oncomine TCR Beta short-read assay. TCRdb re-derived calls from the PCR reads in MiXCR, one entry per CDR3 protein. The data show around 15,000 distinct CDR3 sequences, about 61% seen once. The sample consisted of CD4+ T cells from blood, cultured in vitro. The source is a human donor who had recovered from COVID-19.

This clonotype was counted between two and nine times. The rearrangement links TRBV27 to TRBJ2-7; maybe TRBD2 (6 bases). With 6 bases removed from V and 2 bases from J, the gap between germline ends came to 14 bases. The CDR3 loop spans 14 amino acids. CDR1 and CDR2 from the germline V gene are MNHEY and SMNVEV (reference sequence). Here the CDR3 reads CASRSGGLPYEQYF. The CDR3 bases are TGTGCCAGCAGGTCTGGGGGACTTCCCTACGAGCAGTACTTC.

This clonotype was seen a single time. A read error may account for a junction end that differs from germline. The V gene is TRBV19, the J gene TRBJ1-5; no clear D. This CDR3 spans 14 amino acids. The germline V gene has CDR1 LNHDA and CDR2 SQIVND (reference sequence). The DNA of the CDR3 is TGTGCCAGAAGTATAGGGAGGGGCAATCAGCCCCAGCATTTT. Amino acid sequence: CARSIGRGNQPQHF.

This chain joins TRBV6-1 and TRBJ2-2; D remains ambiguous. V lost 4 bases and J lost 1, with 7 bases in between. The CDR3 loop spans 14 amino acids. The V gene's germline CDR1 is MNHNS and CDR2 SASEGT. The CDR3 protein is CASSVQMNTGELFF. As DNA, the CDR3 is TGTGCCAGCAGTGTTCAGATGAACACCGGGGAGCTGTTTTTT.

The CDR3 nucleotides read TGTGCCAGCAGGCCTTACAACCTTGGACAGGGGAAAATGAACACTGAAGCTTTCTTT. Translation gives CASRPYNLGQGKMNTEAFF. The chain is built from TRBV12-3 or TRBV12-4 and TRBJ1-1; 9 bases map to TRBD1. V gave up 6 bases and J gave up 0 bases; unmatched junction bases: 17. The CDR3 length is 19 residues.

This chain links TRBV30 with TRBJ1-2; 12 bases match TRBD1. The CDR3 spans 18 residues. Germline assignment: CDR1 GTSNPN and CDR2 SVGIG (reference sequence). V gave up 4 bases and J gave up 0 bases; unmatched junction bases: 12. For the CDR3, the DNA is TGTGCCTGGACCGGGACAGGGGGCATCCCCTACACTAACTATGGCTACACCTTC. Its protein product is CAWTGTGGIPYTNYGYTF.

The chain links TRBV14 to TRBJ2-2; D is perhaps TRBD2 (6 bases). V lost 1 base and J 7 bases, leaving 7 bases between the germline ends. The CDR3 runs 13 residues. Germline CDR1 reads SGHDN; CDR2 reads FVKESK. The CDR3 spells CASSQVGGGELFF. In DNA, the CDR3 is TGTGCCAGCAGCCAAGTCGGGGGCGGGGAGCTGTTTTTT. The entire variable domain, with the rest obtained from reference TRBV14 and TRBJ2-2, is as follows: EAGVTQFPSHSVIEKGQTVTLRCDPISGHDNLYWYRRVMGKEIKFLLHFVKESKQDESGMPNNRFLAERTGGTYSTLKVQPAELEDSGVYFCASSQVGGGELFFGEGSRLTVL.

The chain carries TRBV27 and TRBJ1-2, with TRBD1 matching over 9 bases. The CDR3 is 18 residues long. After removal of 9 bases from V and 4 bases from J, the junction contained 21 bases not matched to a gene. Germline V gene sequence: CDR1 MNHEY, CDR2 SMNVEV (reference sequence). CDR3 in amino acids: CASSYTSQGAIRPYGYTF. CDR3 nucleotides: TGTGCCAGTTCGTACACCTCACAGGGGGCAATAAGGCCCTATGGCTACACCTTC.

The rearrangement links TRBV9 to TRBJ2-1; 7 bases align to TRBD2. CDR1 and CDR2 (germline): SGDLS, YYNGEE. The CDR3 is 15 amino acids. V was clipped by 3 bases and J by 7 bases; unmatched bases: 10. CDR3 protein: CASSADGLDGNEQFF. The CDR3 DNA reads TGTGCCAGCAGCGCCGACGGACTAGACGGGAATGAGCAGTTCTTC.

The rearrangement uses TRBV6-5 and TRBJ1-3, with D perhaps TRBD1 (6 bases). Germline CDR1 is MNHEY and CDR2 is SVGAGI. V shed 2 bases and J shed 2 bases, with 16 bases lying between them. The CDR3 runs to 17 residues. CDR3 in DNA: TGTGCCAGCAGTTACACAGGGAACCTCATAGCTGGAAACACCATATATTTT. This encodes CASSYTGNLIAGNTIYF.

This clonotype occurred a few times. The chain carries TRBV19 and TRBJ1-2; TRBD1 is a possible D gene (6 bases). Trimming took off 10 bases at V and 7 bases at J, with 16 bases between the two ends. The length of the CDR3 is 12 residues. Germline CDR1 reads LNHDA; CDR2 reads SQIVND (reference sequence). The CDR3 sequence is CATEEQGLGYTF. CDR3 nucleotide sequence: TGTGCCACCGAGGAACAGGGTCTTGGCTACACCTTC.

A few counts support this clonotype. This chain uses TRBV7-3 with TRBJ1-1, with D perhaps TRBD1 (5 bases). Germline V lookup: CDR1 SGHTA, CDR2 FQGTGA. Trimming pared 0 bases from V and 3 bases from J, leaving 11 bases between. The CDR3 loop spans 15 amino acids. DNA for the CDR3: TGTGCCAGCAGCTTAACGGCAGGGCCCTACACTGAAGCTTTCTTT. Residues: CASSLTAGPYTEAFF.

Of note for this clonotype: An end of the junction differs from the germline gene, which may be a read error. This chain uses TRBV7-7 with TRBJ2-5; maybe TRBD1 (5 bases). Germline V CDR1 and CDR2: SSHAT, FNYEAQ (reference sequence). The CDR3 sequence is 16 residues long. The CDR3 DNA is TGTGCTAGCAGCCCAGGTGGGGCGGTGGATCAAGAGACCCAGTACTTC. Residues: CASSPGGAVDQETQYF.

The table lists this clonotype with a count of one. The V call is TRBV18, the J call TRBJ2-6; 7 nucleotides line up with TRBD1. Germline V gene lookup returns CDR1 KGHSH and CDR2 LQKENI. Unmatched junction bases numbered 13, after V lost 8 bases and J lost 0 bases. CDR3 length: 18 amino acids. This CDR3 is CASPTSRGLSSGANVLTF. CDR3 DNA: TGTGCCAGCCCGACGTCGAGGGGGCTATCCTCTGGGGCCAACGTCCTGACTTTC.

This clonotype was seen a handful of times. The rearrangement links TRBV6-1 to TRBJ1-2; D might be TRBD1 (6 bases). V lost 8 bases and J 2 bases, leaving 12 bases between the germline ends. The germline V gene encodes CDR1 MNHNS and CDR2 SASEGT. This CDR3 region has 13 residues. This CDR3 is CASRPQGNYGYTF. CDR3 in DNA: TGTGCCAGCCGCCCACAGGGAAACTATGGCTACACCTTC.

The rearrangement joins TRBV6-2 or TRBV6-3 to TRBJ1-5, with D unclear. The CDR3 is 14 amino acids. V lost 8 bases, J lost 0 bases, and 11 bases lay in between. In germline, CDR1 is MNHEY, CDR2 SVGEGT. The CDR3 sequence: CASHKRDSNQPQHF. DNA for the CDR3: TGTGCCAGCCACAAAAGGGATAGCAATCAGCCCCAGCATTTT.

This clonotype came up a few times. The chain recombines TRBV19 with TRBJ2-1; 12 bases agree with TRBD2. The CDR3 length is 14 residues. Germline values: CDR1 LNHDA, CDR2 SQIVND (reference sequence). V dropped 2 bases and J dropped 10; count of bases not matched to a gene: 3. The CDR3: CASSILAGGREQFF. The CDR3 bases are TGTGCCAGTAGTATACTAGCGGGAGGGAGGGAGCAGTTCTTC.

The V gene is TRBV7-2, the J gene TRBJ2-5; D gene ambiguous. The V gene lost 7 bases and the J gene lost 5 bases, with 17 bases spanning the gap. CDR3 length: 14 amino acids. Germline V lookup: CDR1 SGHTA, CDR2 FQGNSA. CDR3 residues: CASTLSRVGETQYF. The CDR3 bases are TGTGCCAGCACCTTGAGTCGGGTCGGGGAGACCCAGTACTTC.

This clonotype was seen only a few times. This chain connects TRBV10-1 to TRBJ2-3; D possibly corresponds to TRBD2 (6 bases). Germline V gives CDR1 WNHNN, CDR2 SYGVQD (reference sequence). The CDR3 extends over 14 amino acids. With 11 bases removed from V and 1 base from J, the gap between germline ends came to 16 bases. In DNA, the CDR3 is TGCGCCCCCCGGCGGGGCAGGGGCACAGATACGCAGTATTTT. This sequence encodes CAPRRGRGTDTQYF.

The genes are TRBV20-1 and TRBJ2-5, with TRBD2 identical over 9 bases. With V trimmed by 0 bases and J by 5 bases, 10 bases remained unmatched. Germline CDR1 is DFQATT and CDR2 is SNEGSKA (reference sequence). The CDR3 sequence is 16 residues long. The DNA for the CDR3 is TGCAGTGCTAGAGATCCCTCGGGACTAGCTATTGAGACCCAGTACTTC. Translation: CSARDPSGLAIETQYF.